Included here is one T cell receptor (beta chain) sequence, with context. These data are taken from a study of graft-versus-host responses after intestinal transplantation. Clones were read by immunoSEQ multiplex PCR, and TCRdb kept only the in-frame ones, dropping some. The data hold 29,000 or so clones, with around 94% observed a single time. V was cut by 5 bases and J by 3 bases, with 14 bases left in between. CDR3 length: 16 residues. Germline assignment: CDR1 MNHEY and CDR2 SMNVEV (reference sequence). Sample: PBMCs, taken approximately ten weeks after intestinal transplant. The gene calls are TRBV27 and TRBJ1-6; D perhaps matches TRBD1 (6 bases). The origin of this receptor is a human patient who received an intestinal transplant, so some T cells may come from the graft donor. The CDR3 coding sequence is TGTGCCAGCAGTGGCTGGGGGCCTATCTATAATTCACCCCTCCACTTT. Translating it yields CASSGWGPIYNSPLHF.